The clone carrying this TCR beta chain qualifies as medium-sized. Germline V gene lookup returns CDR1 MNHEY and CDR2 SMNVEV (reference sequence). This CDR3 spans 15 amino acids. Trimming took off 3 bases at V and 5 bases at J, with 17 bases between the two ends. Input was roughly 550 ng to 6,500 ng of genomic DNA from tumor or blood. The data were produced by immunoSEQ multiplex PCR, yet TCRdb's version contains in-frame clones alone and is incomplete. This table holds 30,000 to 40,000 clones, more than 70% found once. These data belong to a study of T cells in tumors after PD-1 blockade. The wider study: Treatment was either pembrolizumab 200 mg every 3 weeks or cemiplimab 350 mg every 2 weeks. Some patients also took daily vismodegib 150 mg during anti-PD-1 treatment.

The sample was PBMCs, taken before anti-PD-1 treatment. This clonotype was obtained from a human donor with basal cell carcinoma. This chain uses TRBV27 with TRBJ2-7; D is possibly TRBD2 (5 bases). The CDR3: CASSFSGRSRNEQYF. CDR3 in DNA: TGTGCCAGCAGTTTCAGCGGCAGGAGTAGAAACGAGCAGTACTTC.